The clone carrying this TCR beta chain was observed a single time. The data originate from a study of PD-L1 blockade in urothelial cancer. Overall study: From 0 to 3 prior chemotherapy regimens had been given to the patients.

Looked up from germline, CDR1 is MDHEN and CDR2 is SYDVKM. J was trimmed by 6 bases and V by 6 bases; bases with no gene match: 3. CDR3 length: 12 amino acids. Assay used: immunoSEQ multiplex PCR; TCRdb lists only in-frame clones, some missing. This table has roughly 42,000 clones, more than 80% appearing once. Time point: peripheral blood 6 weeks after treatment start. The sample in question was PBMCs, obtained around atezolizumab (anti-PD-L1) treatment. This clonotype was obtained from a man in his 70s with urothelial cancer. J is TRBJ1-1 and V is TRBV28, with 8 bases lining up with TRBD1. CDR3 in amino acids: CASRLTGAEAFF. Written as DNA, the CDR3 is TGTGCCAGCAGGCTGACAGGGGCTGAAGCTTTCTTT. The complete variable domain, with remaining parts taken from reference TRBV28 and TRBJ1-1, reads DVKVTQSSRYLVKRTGEKVFLECVQDMDHENMFWYRQDPGLGLRLIYFSYDVKMKEKGDIPEGYSVSREKKERFSLILESASTNQTSMYLCASRLTGAEAFFGQGTRLTVV.